This T cell receptor (beta chain) was observed in a study of T-cell memory formation after mild COVID-19. General study findings and limits: Memory sampled before infection contained some responding clones, suggesting cross-reactive memory joined.

As concerns this clonotype: The target antigen is unknown.

After 5'RACE with constant-segment primers, TCR alpha and TCR beta cDNA libraries carrying sample barcodes and UMIs were obtained. Via MiXCR, TCRdb re-called the 5' RACE reads, giving one row per CDR3 protein. The top ten clones hold roughly 8.9% of a sample with around 400,000 distinct CDR3 sequences, 20% to 30% of them seen once. Germline assignment: CDR1 ENHRY and CDR2 SYGVKD. With 2 bases clipped from V and 1 base from J, the junction kept 9 bases outside the gene matches. This CDR3 has 19 residues. The clonotype was recovered from an adult woman who had mild COVID-19 (a few samples of this study predate the infection). Cell type and time point are not known. Specimen: PBMCs or a T cell subset sorted from them (not recorded which). The rearrangement joins TRBV10-3 to TRBJ2-1; the match to TRBD2 covers 12 bases. CDR3 residues: CAISERPGLAGLSYNEQFF. Written as DNA, the CDR3 is TGTGCCATCAGTGAGCGACCGGGACTAGCGGGCCTTTCCTACAATGAGCAGTTCTTC.